This T cell receptor (beta chain) was identified in a study of type 1 and type 2 diabetes patients. Study summary: Samples came from type 1 diabetic, type 2 diabetic or nondiabetic people, recruited in China. A total of 15 million to 20 million paired-end reads came from the whole study.

To note about this clonotype: Its antigen is currently unknown.

Amplification started from genomic DNA. Amplification of the beta chain CDR3 used 30 forward and 13 reverse multiplex primers. MiXCR, run by TCRdb on the multiplex PCR reads, gives a single entry per CDR3 protein. Among fewer than 350,000 distinct CDR3 sequences, 40% to 50% were seen once, and the ten largest hold roughly an eighth. The CDR3 is 12 amino acids. V was pared by 6 bases and J by 8 bases, with 13 bases between. CDR1 and CDR2 from the germline V gene are MNHNY and SVGAGI (reference sequence). Study-wide results and limits: Some T1D-only expanded clones might appear in more T2D or control samples.

The specimen was peripheral blood mononuclear cells (PBMCs). This rearrangement joins TRBV6-6 to TRBJ1-1, with D possibly TRBD1 on 5 matching bases. The TCR comes from a man aged 18 to 35 with type 2 diabetes. The CDR3 region is CASRLDNSEAFF. Written as DNA, the CDR3 is TGTGCCAGCAGGTTGGACAACTCCGAAGCTTTCTTT.